The clone carrying this T cell receptor beta chain occurred a few times. This specimen comes from a study of HIV-infected patients and healthy controls. With 3 bases removed from V and 1 base from J, the gap between germline ends came to 12 bases. CDR1 is KGHSH and CDR2 is LQKENI in the germline V gene. The CDR3 length is 15 residues. TCRdb redid the calling of the 5' RACE reads with MiXCR, one entry per CDR3 protein. The table has around 62,000 distinct CDR3 sequences, roughly 21% seen once; the top ten hold approximately 1.5%. This chain joins TRBV18 and TRBJ1-2, with TRBD1 as a possible D gene (5 bases). This sequence was found in a human donor in good health. Material: CD4+ T cells from blood. CDR3 sequence: CASSPQTEVNYGYTF. The CDR3 nucleotides read TGTGCCAGCTCACCCCAGACAGAAGTTAACTATGGCTACACCTTC.